This note documents a single T cell receptor beta chain sequence. Its antigen is unidentified. The data were taken from a study of cytomegalovirus exposure and HLA in healthy donors. Study conclusions and caveats: Most subjects' HLA-A and HLA-B alleles were reportedly predicted from TCR beta sequences.

13 Jbeta primers and 60 Vbeta primers were used for the PCR. The repertoire was sequenced with immunoSEQ multiplex PCR; TCRdb's copy has only in-frame clones and lacks some. This sample has about 88,000 clones; over 70% occur once, and the top ten carry around 5.3%. The TCR originated in a woman in her forties in good health and CMV-seronegative. The specimen was PBMCs.

This CDR3 is CASNKGGLNTEAFF. In DNA, the CDR3 is TGTGCCAGCAACAAAGGAGGGTTGAACACTGAAGCTTTCTTT. The chain employs TRBV11-2 and TRBJ1-1; D is uncertain. The CDR3 totals 14 residues. V lost 7 bases, J lost 0 bases, and 12 bases lay in between. Germline CDR1 SGHAT, CDR2 FQNNGV.